This is a list of T cell receptor beta chains from one sample in a study of OX40 agonist ivuxolimab in advanced cancers. Sequencing was performed with immunoSEQ multiplex PCR; in TCRdb, only in-frame clones are kept and a portion is missing. Of around 40,000 clones in the sample, roughly 86% were seen once. This specimen consisted of CD4+ or CD8+ T cells sorted from blood, obtained in a trial of the OX40 agonist ivuxolimab. The receptors originated from an adult with an advanced solid tumor such as melanoma, head and neck, liver or kidney cancer. The CDR3 runs from the conserved cysteine through the conserved F or W. Only part of the rows carry a size: once, few, many, or a class if the clone is expanded.

v_call: TRBV6-5
j_call: TRBJ1-1
clone_size: -
cdr3_aa: CASSYSNTMNTEAFF

v_call: TRBV18
j_call: TRBJ2-7
clone_size: few
cdr3_aa: CASSPGPGIYEQYF

v_call: TRBV5-1
j_call: TRBJ2-3
clone_size: -
cdr3_aa: CASSLGTSGRAWTDTQYF

v_call: TRBV5-4
j_call: TRBJ2-7
clone_size: -
cdr3_aa: CASSSREPYEQYF

v_call: TRBV7-2
j_call: TRBJ2-5
clone_size: once
cdr3_aa: CASSFDSGGEETQYF

v_call: TRBV9
j_call: TRBJ2-3
clone_size: -
cdr3_aa: CASSVGISGNTDTQYF

v_call: TRBV5-1
j_call: TRBJ2-1
clone_size: -
cdr3_aa: CASSLGIRDMTREQFF

v_call: TRBV7-6
j_call: TRBJ1-1
clone_size: -
cdr3_aa: CASSNRGRSTEAFF

v_call: TRBV7-9
j_call: TRBJ1-1
clone_size: few
cdr3_aa: CASSPNRMNTEAFF

v_call: TRBV4-1
j_call: TRBJ2-3
clone_size: -
cdr3_aa: CASSQDFDGRGSTDTQYF

v_call: TRBV20-1
j_call: TRBJ2-3
clone_size: -
cdr3_aa: CSASRSDTQYF

v_call: TRBV6-1
j_call: TRBJ2-1
clone_size: -
cdr3_aa: CASSEAQGSPYNEQFF

v_call: TRBV2
j_call: TRBJ1-1
clone_size: -
cdr3_aa: CASSQFEMGAFF

v_call: TRBV18
j_call: TRBJ1-2
clone_size: -
cdr3_aa: CASSLAGEASDGYTF

v_call: TRBV29-1
j_call: TRBJ1-6
clone_size: -
cdr3_aa: CSVAEPQRGSPLHF

v_call: TRBV19
j_call: TRBJ2-2
clone_size: -
cdr3_aa: CASSPDRNTGELFF

v_call: TRBV19
j_call: TRBJ2-2
clone_size: -
cdr3_aa: CASSLGTGELFF

v_call: TRBV4-1
j_call: TRBJ2-3
clone_size: -
cdr3_aa: CASSQESGLARTDTQYF

v_call: TRBV4-2
j_call: TRBJ1-1
clone_size: -
cdr3_aa: CASSPQGRTEAFF

v_call: TRBV7-2
j_call: TRBJ2-3
clone_size: -
cdr3_aa: CASSLWTSGSTDTQYF

v_call: TRBV13
j_call: TRBJ2-7
clone_size: -
cdr3_aa: CASSLGPSQQYF

v_call: TRBV4-2
j_call: TRBJ2-1
clone_size: -
cdr3_aa: CASSQEGQAYNEQFF

v_call: TRBV11-3
j_call: TRBJ2-1
clone_size: -
cdr3_aa: CASSLVGLAGGDNEQFF

v_call: TRBV18
j_call: TRBJ1-4
clone_size: -
cdr3_aa: CASASGQVSVRGNEKLFF

v_call: TRBV6-5
j_call: TRBJ1-2
clone_size: -
cdr3_aa: CASSPRDREAYTF

v_call: TRBV7-3
j_call: TRBJ2-1
clone_size: -
cdr3_aa: CASSQAHGANNEQFF

v_call: TRBV7-3
j_call: TRBJ2-1
clone_size: -
cdr3_aa: CASSLNGGSYNEQFF

v_call: TRBV10-3
j_call: TRBJ2-7
clone_size: -
cdr3_aa: CAISRGPKDLYEQYF

v_call: TRBV30
j_call: TRBJ1-4
clone_size: -
cdr3_aa: CAWSPQNEKLFF

v_call: TRBV19
j_call: TRBJ2-2
clone_size: -
cdr3_aa: CASSIAVTGELFF

v_call: TRBV7-2
j_call: TRBJ1-4
clone_size: -
cdr3_aa: CASSLGLREKLFF

v_call: TRBV19
j_call: TRBJ1-1
clone_size: -
cdr3_aa: CASSNRGSSALSEAFF

v_call: TRBV4-3
j_call: TRBJ2-5
clone_size: once
cdr3_aa: CASSQDAGGGGETQYF

v_call: TRBV7-2
j_call: TRBJ2-3
clone_size: -
cdr3_aa: CASIPSGAGGRRHTDTQYF

v_call: TRBV7-2
j_call: TRBJ1-1
clone_size: -
cdr3_aa: CASSPRAGNGYGTEAFF

v_call: TRBV6-5
j_call: TRBJ2-3
clone_size: -
cdr3_aa: CASSSLAGVGDTQYF

v_call: TRBV9
j_call: TRBJ2-3
clone_size: -
cdr3_aa: CASSVDPSTDTQYF

v_call: TRBV7-8
j_call: TRBJ2-1
clone_size: -
cdr3_aa: CASRGPFRGGDEQFF